This TCR beta chain was observed in a study of T cell repertoires in cytomegalovirus infection. In the study overall: It was the public TCR beta signatures that indicated both CMV infection and matching HLA type.

From the reads, TCRdb called clonotypes with MiXCR, one entry per CDR3 protein. Among about 700,000 distinct CDR3 sequences listed, about 30% were seen once. The CDR3 totals 16 residues. Germline assignment: CDR1 SGHAT and CDR2 FQNNGV. The trim removed 5 bases at V and 4 bases at J, leaving 9 bases unmatched. This clonotype has just a few counts. The antigen is unknown. The chain has TRBV11-2 and TRBJ2-4, with TRBD1 identical over 9 bases. This receptor was taken from a human donor in good health (CMV status not recorded). Some clones in this sample may be carry-over from other donors' samples. Sequencing was performed on cultured PBMCs, taken from culture after CMV antigen stimulation. CDR3 amino acids: CASSTFRDRVKNIQYF. In DNA, the CDR3 is TGTGCCAGCAGCACGTTCCGGGACAGGGTAAAAAACATTCAGTACTTC.